This T cell receptor (beta chain) was sequenced during a study of shared clonotypes between healthy human individuals. The study's findings and limits: Clonotype sharing among donors, it was expected, would be affected by sequencing depth.

The authors loaded approximately 220 ng DNA, roughly 27,000 T cell genomes, into sorted-subset replicate PCRs. Per the study methods: In the immunoSEQ data, sequences were junction-only and lacked quality scores, so filtering differed. Clones were sequenced by immunoSEQ multiplex PCR, and TCRdb holds only the in-frame ones, with some missing. The DNA gave D and trimming, while V, J and clone size come from that table. The table lists roughly 2,300,000 clones, 80% to 95% of them singletons. A CD45RA+ naive subset and a CD45RA-negative memory subset were split from CD4+ cells. As to this clone: Its antigen is currently unknown.

What was sequenced was naive CD4+ T cells from PBMCs. Regarding subset: CD45RA+ positively selected. The sequence was obtained from a man between 18 and 29 years old in good health. Some clones in this sample may be carry-over from other donors' samples.

CDR3 amino acids: CAWSLLSTEAFF. CDR3 DNA sequence: TGTGCCTGGAGTCTCCTATCCACTGAAGCTTTCTTT. The V and J genes are TRBV30 and TRBJ1-1, with D unresolved. Germline CDR1 is GTSNPN and CDR2 is SVGIG (reference sequence). Trimming shortened V by 2 bases and J by 4 bases, and 8 bases separated the two germline ends. The CDR3 extends over 12 amino acids.